The 14 T cell receptor beta chains in this list originate from one sample, sequenced in a study of blood T cell repertoires in COVID-19. TCRdb's copy holds only in-frame clones and misses some; the assay was immunoSEQ multiplex PCR. The table has 200,000 to 300,000 clones, 75% to 90% seen once; the top ten hold roughly 1.8%. The sequenced sample consisted of peripheral blood. These receptors were taken from a man aged 25-45 years with active or convalescent COVID-19.

The chain couples TRBV7-2 to TRBJ1-3, with D unclear. The V gene lost 2 bases and the J gene lost 7 bases, with 12 bases spanning the gap. The length of the CDR3 is 14 residues. CDR1 and CDR2 (germline): SGHTA, FQGNSA. The CDR3 nucleotides are TGTGCCAGCAGCTTATCGTCCGTGGCTAACACCATATATTTT. Its protein is CASSLSSVANTIYF.

The V gene is TRBV9, the J gene TRBJ1-6; TRBD1 agrees at 8 bases. The germline V gene encodes CDR1 SGDLS and CDR2 YYNGEE. J gave up 11 bases and V 3 bases, and 4 bases lay outside the gene matches. CDR3 length equals 13 residues. The CDR3 loop reads CASSAGQGTPLHF. For the CDR3, the DNA is TGTGCCAGCAGCGCAGGACAGGGAACACCCCTCCACTTT.

V is TRBV6-2 or TRBV6-3 and J is TRBJ1-6; D is perhaps TRBD1 (6 bases). This CDR3 comprises 14 residues. V lost 2 bases and J 14 bases, leaving 16 bases between the germline ends. Germline V gene sequence: CDR1 MNHEY, CDR2 SVGEGT. DNA of the CDR3: TGTGCCAGCAGTTACCGGGACACGGCCTCTTCCCTCCACTTT. It encodes CASSYRDTASSLHF.

The chain has TRBV5-6 and TRBJ1-6; 7 bases line up with TRBD1. V trimming: 8 bases; J trimming: 7 bases; junction bases outside the gene matches: 6. The CDR3 spans 13 residues. Germline V gene data show CDR1 as SGHDT and CDR2 as YYEEEE. The CDR3 here is CASKTGSNSPLHF. The CDR3 region has the DNA TGTGCCAGTAAGACAGGGTCGAATTCACCCCTCCACTTT.

The chain carries TRBV19 and TRBJ2-1; weak D call: TRBD2 (6 bases). Trimming stripped 2 bases from V and 4 bases from J, with 12 bases between. Germline V gives CDR1 LNHDA, CDR2 SQIVND (reference sequence). This CDR3 comprises 15 residues. The CDR3 coding sequence is TGTGCCAGTAGTATATGGGACGGGGGATACAATGAGCAGTTCTTC. Amino acid sequence: CASSIWDGGYNEQFF.

The rearrangement uses TRBV4-3 and TRBJ1-2, with D perhaps TRBD1 (5 bases). V gave up 3 bases and J gave up 4 bases, with 18 bases separating them. The CDR3 contains 16 residues. The V gene's germline CDR1 is LGHNA and CDR2 YSLEER. For the CDR3, the DNA is TGCGCCAGCAGCCAGGGGCCCTGGACCAAAGGCTATGGCTACACCTTC. As protein: CASSQGPWTKGYGYTF.

V is TRBV6-1 and J is TRBJ2-2; TRBD2 aligns across 8 bases. The CDR3 is made up of 16 amino acids. The germline CDR1 and CDR2 sequences are MNHNS and SASEGT. Unmatched junction bases numbered 5, after V lost 3 bases and J lost 2 bases. The CDR3 nucleotides read TGTGCCAGCAGTGAGCTGGGGACTAGAAACACCGGGGAGCTGTTTTTT. This encodes CASSELGTRNTGELFF.

The chain is built from TRBV19 and TRBJ2-2, with a tentative D call TRBD2 (7 bases). This CDR3 is built from 15 residues. V was shortened by 4 bases and J by 7 bases, with 16 bases between the two germline ends. Germline CDR1 reads LNHDA; CDR2 reads SQIVND (reference sequence). DNA of the CDR3: TGTGCCAGTAGTAGGTTGGGGGGGGCCGGCGGGGAGCTGTTTTTT. Protein: CASSRLGGAGGELFF. The full variable domain, completed using reference TRBV19 and TRBJ2-2, is DGGITQSPKYLFRKEGQNVTLSCEQNLNHDAMYWYRQDPGQGLRLIYYSQIVNDFQKGDIAEGYSVSREKKESFPLTVTSAQKNPTAFYLCASSRLGGAGGELFFGEGSRLTVL.

V usage is TRBV2 and J usage is TRBJ2-7; 7 positions agree with TRBD1. Unmatched junction bases numbered 8, after V lost 6 bases and J lost 6 bases. Germline CDR1 is SNHLY and CDR2 is FYNNEI. CDR3 length: 13 residues. CDR3 sequence reads: CASRADRVGEQYF. CDR3 in DNA: TGTGCCAGCAGGGCCGACAGGGTGGGCGAGCAGTACTTC.

In nucleotides, the CDR3 is TGTGCCAGCAGCTTATGGGACAACTCCTACGAGCAGTACTTC. This encodes CASSLWDNSYEQYF. The chain joins TRBV7-9 to TRBJ2-7; maybe TRBD1 (6 bases). Trimming removed 2 bases at V and 0 bases at J, with 8 bases between. Per the germline V gene, CDR1 is SEHNR and CDR2 is FQNEAQ (reference sequence). This CDR3 spans 14 amino acids.

The chain joins TRBV7-2 to TRBJ2-5, with a tentative D call TRBD2 (5 bases). Deletions cut 1 base from V and 10 bases from J, with 10 bases between. CDR1 SGHTA and CDR2 FQGNSA come from the germline V gene. The CDR3 is made up of 12 amino acids. The DNA of the CDR3 is TGTGCCAGCAGCTTAGAACGGGGTGGCCAGTACTTC. It is translated as CASSLERGGQYF. Complete variable domain (other parts from reference TRBV7-2 and TRBJ2-5): GAGVSQSPSNKVTEKGKDVELRCDPISGHTALYWYRQSLGQGLEFLIYFQGNSAPDKSGLPSDRFSAERTGGSVSTLTIQRTQQEDSAVYLCASSLERGGQYFGPGTRLLVL.

The chain has TRBV13 and TRBJ1-1; the D is unclear. V shed 5 bases and J shed 6 bases, with 16 bases lying between them. CDR1 and CDR2 from the germline V gene are PRHDT and FYEKMQ (reference sequence). The CDR3 contains 14 residues. In DNA, the CDR3 is TGTGCCAGCAGCCTACCCGGGGAAACCCCTGAAGCTTTCTTT. The encoded protein is CASSLPGETPEAFF.

The chain combines TRBV6-1 with TRBJ1-4; TRBD1 might be the D (6 bases). The CDR3 extends over 14 amino acids. The V gene's germline CDR1 is MNHNS and CDR2 SASEGT. V lost 2 bases, J lost 8 bases, and 12 bases lay in between. CDR3 residues: CASSELQGWEKLFF. CDR3 sequence (DNA): TGTGCCAGCAGTGAACTACAGGGATGGGAAAAACTGTTTTTT.

The chain combines TRBV15 with TRBJ2-5; 8 nucleotides match TRBD1. CDR1 is LNHNV, CDR2 YYDKDF, per germline (reference sequence). V shed 1 base, J shed 2 bases, and the junction held 9 bases outside the gene matches. CDR3 size: 17 residues. The DNA for the CDR3 is TGTGCCACCAGCAGAGGGGATGGGGGACAGGCACAAGAGACCCAGTACTTC. Translated, it gives CATSRGDGGQAQETQYF.